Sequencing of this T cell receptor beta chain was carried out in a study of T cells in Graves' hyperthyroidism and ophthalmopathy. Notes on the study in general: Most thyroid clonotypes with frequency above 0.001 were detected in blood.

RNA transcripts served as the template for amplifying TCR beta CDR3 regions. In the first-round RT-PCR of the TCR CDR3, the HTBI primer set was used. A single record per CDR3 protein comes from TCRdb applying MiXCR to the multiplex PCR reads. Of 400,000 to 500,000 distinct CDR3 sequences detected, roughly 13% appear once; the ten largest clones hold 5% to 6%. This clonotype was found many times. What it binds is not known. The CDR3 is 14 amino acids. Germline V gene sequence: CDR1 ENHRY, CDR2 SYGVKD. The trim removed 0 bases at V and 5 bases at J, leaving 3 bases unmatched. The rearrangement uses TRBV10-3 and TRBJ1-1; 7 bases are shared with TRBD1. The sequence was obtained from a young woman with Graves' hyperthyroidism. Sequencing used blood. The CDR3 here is CAISESTGLTEAFF. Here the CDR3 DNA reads TGTGCCATCAGTGAGTCGACAGGGTTGACTGAAGCTTTCTTT.